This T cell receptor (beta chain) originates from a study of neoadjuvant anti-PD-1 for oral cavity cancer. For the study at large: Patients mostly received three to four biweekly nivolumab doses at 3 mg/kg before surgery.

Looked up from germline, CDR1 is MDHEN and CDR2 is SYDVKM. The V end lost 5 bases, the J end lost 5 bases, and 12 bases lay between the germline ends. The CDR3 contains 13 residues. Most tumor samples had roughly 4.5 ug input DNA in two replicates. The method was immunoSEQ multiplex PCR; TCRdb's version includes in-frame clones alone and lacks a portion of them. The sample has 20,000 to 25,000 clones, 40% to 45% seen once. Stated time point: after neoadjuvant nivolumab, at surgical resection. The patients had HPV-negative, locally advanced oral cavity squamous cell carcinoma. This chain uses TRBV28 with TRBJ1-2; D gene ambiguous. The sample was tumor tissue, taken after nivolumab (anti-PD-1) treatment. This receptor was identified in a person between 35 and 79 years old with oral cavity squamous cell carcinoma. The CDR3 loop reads CASSPPGWYGYTF. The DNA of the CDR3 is TGTGCCAGCAGTCCCCCGGGATGGTATGGCTACACCTTC.